This TCR beta chain emerged from a study of identical twins. Germline CDR1 is DFQATT and CDR2 is SNEGSKA (reference sequence). V was clipped by 6 bases and J by 4 bases; unmatched bases: 7. The CDR3 consists of 13 residues. Overall study findings and caveats: Models predicted less out-of-frame TCR alpha sharing in monozygotic twins than was found.

With regard to this clonotype: What it binds is unknown.

TCRdb analysed the 5' RACE reads with MiXCR anew, one entry per CDR3 protein. The top ten clones hold 0.75% to 0.95% of a sample with just over 500,000 distinct CDR3 sequences, around 20% of them seen once. These records were also assigned to another study, of T cells expressing NK-cell markers. That source reports: One of eight sequenced donors was HCMV-seronegative; the other seven were seropositive. As a fraction of CD8+ T cells, dominant NKG2C+ clonotypes reached roughly 1.0-7.5% in six donors.

The origin of this receptor is a woman aged 18 to 35 in good health. Sequenced input: CD4+ T cells sorted from blood. The gene calls are TRBV20-1 and TRBJ2-7; 9 bases match TRBD1. CDR3 protein: CSALTGGDYEQYF. In DNA form, the CDR3 reads TGCAGTGCGCTGACAGGGGGAGATTACGAGCAGTACTTC.